The clone carrying this T cell receptor (beta chain) is classed as medium-sized. Its specificity is unknown. No cell fractionation was done, so the repertoire covers all unsorted peripheral blood T cells. This record comes from a study of HIV-infected patients and healthy controls. Trimming cost V 8 bases and J 7 bases; bases outside gene matches: 11. The CDR3 length is 15 residues. Germline lookup yields CDR1 MNHEY and CDR2 SVGAGI. Reverse transcription used around 500 ng RNA and constant-region primers for alpha and beta. Alpha and beta chain libraries were made separately by chain-specific third strand synthesis with multiplexing indices. Second strand DNA was synthesized using a primer at the SP2 site. TCRdb passed the 5' RACE reads through MiXCR, listing each CDR3 protein once. The sample contains fewer than 4,500 distinct CDR3 sequences, roughly 13% of which appear only once. Study-level results: Mean usage of eight alpha and eight beta V genes differed significantly in HIV-infected patients versus controls.

The rearrangement links TRBV6-5 to TRBJ1-4, with TRBD1 matching over 9 bases. This receptor was identified in an adult with HIV infection. Sequencing used blood, obtained before antiretroviral therapy. The CDR3 reads CASGFTGTGTEKLFF. The CDR3 coding sequence is TGTGCCAGCGGCTTCACCGGGACAGGGACTGAAAAACTGTTTTTT.